This T cell receptor beta chain originates from a study of T cell repertoires in cytomegalovirus infection. Study-level findings and limits: Cumulative public TCR beta family frequency identified CMV carriers with the relevant HLA.

The J segment lost 3 bases and the V segment lost 5 bases, leaving 9 bases of the junction unmatched. CDR1 is MNHNY and CDR2 is SVGAGI in the germline V gene (reference sequence). CDR3 length equals 17 residues. Only a few counts were recorded for this clonotype. The target antigen is unknown. Via MiXCR, TCRdb re-called the reads, giving one row per CDR3 protein. The profile shows hundreds of thousands of distinct CDR3 sequences, 17% of them singletons. This chain connects TRBV6-6 to TRBJ1-4, with 10 bases that match TRBD1. Sequenced input: PBMCs. The source is a human donor in good health (CMV status not recorded). Some clones in this sample may be carry-over from other donors' samples. The DNA of the CDR3 is TGTGCCAGCAGTCGACAGGGGGCGAGGGTCCCTAATGAAAAACTGTTTTTT. Residues: CASSRQGARVPNEKLFF.